These 27 T cell receptor beta chains were all obtained from the same sample, sequenced in a study of blood T cell repertoires in COVID-19. Clones were read by immunoSEQ multiplex PCR, and TCRdb kept only the in-frame ones, dropping some. The table includes about 220,000 clones, approximately 85% detected once. The sample consisted of peripheral blood. These receptor sequences come from a woman aged 65 to 85 with COVID-19, enrolled during active disease.

CDR3 protein: CASTNGLYSEKLFF. CDR3 nucleotide sequence: TGTGCCAGCACCAACGGTTTATATTCAGAAAAACTGTTTTTT. The chain is built from TRBV28 and TRBJ1-4; no definite D call. Germline V CDR1 and CDR2: MDHEN, SYDVKM. Trimming took 7 bases from V and 8 from J, leaving 17 bases between them. The CDR3 loop spans 14 amino acids.

The rearrangement links TRBV9 to TRBJ1-5; TRBD1 is a possible D gene (6 bases). The CDR3 runs 16 residues. CDR1 and CDR2 from the germline V gene are SGDLS and YYNGEE. V lost 4 bases to trimming and J lost 3 bases, with 17 bases between them. In DNA, the CDR3 is TGTGCCAGCAGCCCTGGCGCAGGGGACTACAATCAGCCCCAGCATTTT. As protein: CASSPGAGDYNQPQHF. The variable domain in full, with the rest retrieved from reference TRBV9 and TRBJ1-5, is DSGVTQTPKHLITATGQRVTLRCSPRSGDLSVYWYQQSLDQGLQFLIQYYNGEERAKGNILERFSAQQFPDLHSELNLSSLELGDSALYFCASSPGAGDYNQPQHFGDGTRLSIL.

This clone was observed a single time. CDR3 sequence: CATSDRSYEQYF. In nucleotides, the CDR3 is TGTGCCACCAGTGACAGGTCCTACGAGCAGTACTTC. This chain uses TRBV15 with TRBJ2-7; D perhaps matches TRBD1 (6 bases). The CDR3 runs 12 residues. Germline V CDR1 and CDR2: LNHNV, YYDKDF (reference sequence). V lost 6 bases and J 1 base, leaving 7 bases between the germline ends.

This chain connects TRBV29-1 to TRBJ1-1; tentatively, D is TRBD1 (5 bases). Trimming removed 1 base from V and 4 bases from J, with 7 bases in between. The germline V gene encodes CDR1 SQVTM and CDR2 ANQGSEA. This CDR3 region has 12 residues. The CDR3 bases are TGCAGCGTTGAAGGACAGTCCACTGAAGCTTTCTTT. Protein product: CSVEGQSTEAFF.

The gene calls are TRBV4-1 and TRBJ2-7, with 9 bases that match TRBD1. J gave up 2 bases and V 5 bases, and 1 base lay outside the gene matches. Looked up from germline, CDR1 is MGHRA and CDR2 is YSYEKL. The CDR3 is made up of 13 amino acids. The CDR3 spells CASSRDRAYEQYF. CDR3 DNA: TGCGCCAGCAGCAGGGACAGGGCCTACGAGCAGTACTTC.

This chain joins TRBV9 and TRBJ1-1; the D gene is possibly TRBD1 (5 bases). Germline CDR1 SGDLS, CDR2 YYNGEE. Trimming left V 0 bases short and J 1 base short, with 10 bases between. The CDR3 covers 15 residues. CDR3 nucleotide sequence: TGTGCCAGCAGCGTAGGCGGGGACCCGAACACTGAAGCTTTCTTT. Protein product: CASSVGGDPNTEAFF.

J is TRBJ2-5 and V is TRBV13, with TRBD2 as a possible D gene (5 bases). The V end was cut by 5 bases, the J end by 0 bases, with 7 bases between. The CDR3 has 13 amino acids. The germline gives CDR1 PRHDT, CDR2 FYEKMQ (reference sequence). The CDR3 here is CASSQLDQETQYF. The CDR3 nucleotides read TGTGCCAGCAGCCAACTAGACCAAGAGACCCAGTACTTC.

The V gene is TRBV27, the J gene TRBJ2-3; 8 bases are shared with TRBD2. V lost 5 bases, J lost 3 bases, and 13 bases stayed unmatched. The length of the CDR3 is 17 residues. Germline CDR1 reads MNHEY; CDR2 reads SMNVEV (reference sequence). Here the CDR3 DNA reads TGTGCCAGCAGTCCACAAATCCCGGGACTAGGAACAGATACGCAGTATTTT. It translates to CASSPQIPGLGTDTQYF.

This chain joins TRBV5-5 and TRBJ1-5; D is unresolved. CDR3 length: 15 amino acids. CDR1 and CDR2 (germline): SGHKS, YYEKEE (reference sequence). Trimming removed 1 base from V and 0 bases from J, with 8 bases in between. The chain's CDR3 is CASSLNSYSNQPQHF. The CDR3 DNA reads TGTGCCAGCAGCTTGAACAGCTATAGCAATCAGCCCCAGCATTTT.

The rearrangement uses TRBV6-1 and TRBJ2-3, with TRBD2 matching 12 bases. With 3 bases clipped from V and 9 bases from J, the junction kept 1 base outside the gene matches. This CDR3 region has 13 residues. Germline V gene sequence: CDR1 MNHNS, CDR2 SASEGT. The CDR3 sequence: CASSETSGRTQYF. CDR3 coding DNA: TGTGCCAGCAGTGAGACTAGCGGGAGAACGCAGTATTTT.

The V gene is TRBV4-1, the J gene TRBJ1-5; perhaps TRBD1 as D (5 bases). The V and J ends lost 3 bases and 9 bases respectively, with 21 bases between them. CDR1 is MGHRA, CDR2 YSYEKL, per germline. The CDR3 consists of 16 residues. The CDR3 DNA sequence: TGCGCCAGCAGCCACACCTATGTCGGGACTAAGGGGCCCCAGCATTTT. Translation gives CASSHTYVGTKGPQHF.

This clone has a single count. This sequence joins TRBV28 and TRBJ2-1; possible D gene TRBD2, 5 bases. This CDR3 comprises 15 residues. Trimming stripped 2 bases from V and 7 bases from J, with 15 bases between. Germline V CDR1 and CDR2: MDHEN, SYDVKM. The CDR3 bases are TGTGCCAGCAGTTTAACCTCCGGAGGAGTAAATGAGCAGTTCTTC. This gives the protein CASSLTSGGVNEQFF.

The genes are TRBV7-6 and TRBJ1-2; D possibly corresponds to TRBD1 (5 bases). The CDR3 extends over 13 amino acids. Germline CDR1 reads SGHVS; CDR2 reads FNYEAQ. V lost 3 bases and J lost 3, with 8 bases in between. The CDR3 loop is CASSLDTDYGYTF. In DNA form, the CDR3 reads TGTGCCAGCAGCTTGGACACCGACTATGGCTACACCTTC.

The chain combines TRBV29-1 with TRBJ2-7; 11 bases are shared with TRBD1. Trimming took 3 bases from V and 4 from J; bases not matched to a gene: 5. This CDR3 region has 14 residues. Germline V CDR1 and CDR2: SQVTM, ANQGSEA. CDR3 sequence reads: CSVETWDRGYEQYF. CDR3 DNA: TGCAGCGTTGAGACCTGGGACAGGGGGTACGAGCAGTACTTC.

This clone was counted between two and nine times. This sequence joins TRBV4-2 and TRBJ2-7; 7 nucleotides agree with TRBD2. The germline CDR1 and CDR2 sequences are LGHNA and YNFKEQ. With V trimmed by 4 bases and J by 3 bases, 9 bases remained unmatched. This CDR3 contains 15 residues. DNA of the CDR3: TGTGCCAGCAGCCCGGGAGGACTAGGCGGCTACGAGCAGTACTTC. Its translation: CASSPGGLGGYEQYF.

In DNA form, the CDR3 reads TGTGCCAGCAGCGTAGCAGGACAGGGGGCGAAGGTGTATGGCTACACCTTC. This sequence encodes CASSVAGQGAKVYGYTF. The V and J genes are TRBV9 and TRBJ1-2, with 11 bases matching TRBD1. Germline V CDR1 and CDR2: SGDLS, YYNGEE. The CDR3 covers 17 residues. Trimming took 0 bases from V and 5 from J; bases not matched to a gene: 9.

The gene calls are TRBV24-1 and TRBJ2-1; 16 positions match TRBD2. The trim removed 4 bases at V and 6 bases at J, leaving 11 bases unmatched. The CDR3 loop spans 19 amino acids. The germline CDR1 and CDR2 sequences are KGHDR and SFDVKD. CDR3 DNA: TGTGCCACCAGTGACCCTACCGGGACTAGCGGGAGGGCCCCCAATGAGCAGTTCTTC. Residues: CATSDPTGTSGRAPNEQFF.

CDR3 sequence reads: CASSRGLRGYTF. As DNA, the CDR3 is TGTGCCAGCTCGCGGGGACTACGGGGCTACACCTTC. This chain links TRBV11-2 with TRBJ1-2, with a possible D match to TRBD1 (5 bases). Trimming shortened V by 8 bases and J by 8 bases, and 15 bases separated the two germline ends. Germline V lookup: CDR1 SGHAT, CDR2 FQNNGV. This CDR3 is 12 amino acids long.

There are a few counts of this clone. The chain recombines TRBV29-1 with TRBJ2-5; the match to TRBD1 covers 9 bases. This CDR3 is built from 14 residues. CDR1 and CDR2 from the germline V gene are SQVTM and ANQGSEA. V lost 1 base, J lost 6 bases, and 6 bases stayed unmatched. The CDR3 protein is CSVEGDRVRKTQYF. In DNA, the CDR3 is TGCAGCGTTGAAGGGGACAGGGTCAGGAAGACCCAGTACTTC.

The chain employs TRBV5-1 and TRBJ2-7; 9 nucleotides line up with TRBD2. Germline assignment: CDR1 SGHRS and CDR2 YFSETQ. The CDR3 covers 18 residues. V shed 0 bases and J 0 bases; nucleotides not matched to a gene: 10. The CDR3 DNA reads TGCGCCAGCAGCTTGGAAGCGGGAGGTCTCATTAGCTCCTACGAGCAGTACTTC. This sequence encodes CASSLEAGGLISSYEQYF.

The table lists this clone with a few counts. V usage is TRBV7-8 and J usage is TRBJ2-7; 8 bases fit TRBD2. V lost 5 bases to trimming and J lost 3 bases; unmatched junction nucleotides: 9. CDR3 length: 15 amino acids. Germline CDR1 SGHVS, CDR2 FQNEAQ. This CDR3 is CASSRPGLEHYEQYF. The CDR3 DNA is TGTGCCAGCAGCAGGCCGGGACTAGAGCACTACGAGCAGTACTTC.

The V gene is TRBV4-1, the J gene TRBJ2-5; the match to TRBD1 covers 7 bases. CDR1 MGHRA and CDR2 YSYEKL come from the germline V gene. The CDR3 sequence is 15 residues long. V lost 4 bases to trimming and J lost 1 base; unmatched junction nucleotides: 6. CDR3 amino acids: CASSLRQGTQETQYF. In DNA form, the CDR3 reads TGCGCCAGCAGCCTCCGACAGGGAACCCAAGAGACCCAGTACTTC.

The genes are TRBV24-1 and TRBJ1-1; the D gene is possibly TRBD1 (6 bases). The V gene's germline CDR1 is KGHDR and CDR2 SFDVKD. V gave up 5 bases and J gave up 3 bases, with 18 bases separating them. The CDR3 is 16 residues long. The CDR3 DNA follows: TGTGCCACCAGTGCCGACCACGACAGGATCGACACTGAAGCTTTCTTT. Protein product: CATSADHDRIDTEAFF.

The chain recombines TRBV11-3 with TRBJ2-1; D not resolved. Germline CDR1 and CDR2: SGHNT and YENEEA. V lost 2 bases and J lost 7, with 6 bases in between. The CDR3 runs 12 residues. As DNA, the CDR3 is TGTGCCAGCAGCTTACTAGAGAATGAGCAGTTCTTC. Amino acids: CASSLLENEQFF. The full variable domain, rest sourced from reference TRBV11-3 and TRBJ2-1, is EAGVVQSPRYKIIEKKQPVAFWCNPISGHNTLYWYLQNLGQGPELLIRYENEEAVDDSQLPKDRFSAERLKGVDSTLKIQPAELGDSAVYLCASSLLENEQFFGPGTRLTVL.

This clone was seen only once. This chain connects TRBV4-1 to TRBJ1-6, with D unresolved. From germline, CDR1 is MGHRA and CDR2 YSYEKL. Trimming cost V 0 bases and J 7 bases, with 4 bases left between them. CDR3 length: 13 residues. The CDR3 region is CASSQDLNSPLHF. DNA for the CDR3: TGCGCCAGCAGCCAAGATCTAAATTCACCCCTCCACTTT.

The chain links TRBV5-6 to TRBJ1-2; D call uncertain. The V end was cut by 0 bases, the J end by 8 bases, with 17 bases between. The CDR3 has 15 amino acids. Germline V gene lookup returns CDR1 SGHDT and CDR2 YYEEEE. CDR3 sequence reads: CASSLERPGVGGYTF. CDR3 sequence (DNA): TGTGCCAGCAGCTTGGAGCGGCCAGGAGTAGGCGGCTACACCTTC.

This clone was observed a few times. The V call is TRBV12-3 or TRBV12-4, the J call TRBJ2-7, with 7 bases identical to TRBD1. Germline trimming cut 4 bases from V and 3 bases from J; bases unmatched to any gene: 3. The CDR3 totals 13 residues. The CDR3 bases are TGTGCCAGCAGTTACCGACAGGGCTACGAGCAGTACTTC. Its translation is CASSYRQGYEQYF.